Listed here are 22 T cell receptor beta chains from one sample, sequenced in a study of PD-L1 blockade in urothelial cancer. Libraries were prepared by immunoSEQ multiplex PCR; TCRdb keeps only in-frame clonotypes and omits some of them. The data show more than 35,000 clones, around 82% seen once. Sequenced here: PBMCs, sampled around atezolizumab (anti-PD-L1) treatment. The source is a man aged 65-85 years with urothelial cancer.

The CDR3: CASSVGQGGFSTDTQYF. CDR3 DNA sequence: TGTGCCAGCAGCGTAGGACAGGGGGGCTTTAGCACAGATACGCAGTATTTT. This chain connects TRBV9 to TRBJ2-3, with 9 bases lining up with TRBD1. The CDR3 loop spans 17 amino acids. Germline loops: CDR1 SGDLS, CDR2 YYNGEE. V gave up 0 bases and J gave up 0 bases; unmatched junction bases: 5.

V gene TRBV14 combines with J gene TRBJ2-7, with D uncertain. This CDR3 has 12 amino acids. V lost 1 base and J 11 bases, leaving 12 bases between the germline ends. Germline CDR1 SGHDN, CDR2 FVKESK. The CDR3 protein is CASSQAATKKYF. The CDR3 DNA is TGTGCCAGCAGCCAAGCCGCAACTAAGAAGTACTTC.

This clone is medium-sized in the sample. The chain carries TRBV27 and TRBJ1-5; D gene uncertain. From germline, CDR1 is MNHEY and CDR2 SMNVEV (reference sequence). V was cut by 6 bases and J by 9 bases, with 15 bases left in between. The CDR3 spans 13 residues. The CDR3 spells CASSLEGAGPQHF. The DNA for the CDR3 is TGTGCCAGCAGCTTAGAGGGAGCGGGGCCCCAGCATTTT.

The CDR3 spells CASSLTSGSYNEQFF. CDR3 nucleotides: TGTGCCAGCAGTTTAACTAGCGGTAGCTACAATGAGCAGTTCTTC. The rearrangement joins TRBV11-3 to TRBJ2-1, with 8 bases fitting TRBD2. The CDR3 consists of 15 residues. Germline loops: CDR1 SGHNT, CDR2 YENEEA. With V trimmed by 6 bases and J by 3 bases, 7 bases remained unmatched.

The genes are TRBV19 and TRBJ1-2; D is undetermined. V gave up 4 bases and J gave up 1 base, with 10 bases separating them. Per germline, CDR1 LNHDA and CDR2 SQIVND (reference sequence). This CDR3 is built from 14 residues. Written as DNA, the CDR3 is TGTGCCAGTAGTAATATGCGGTTTAACTATGGCTACACCTTC. This sequence encodes CASSNMRFNYGYTF.

The J gene is TRBJ2-1, the V gene TRBV5-6; 8 bases align to TRBD2. This CDR3 region has 13 residues. Germline values: CDR1 SGHDT, CDR2 YYEEEE. After removal of 6 bases from V and 9 bases from J, the junction contained 8 bases not matched to a gene. The CDR3 is CASTDSGMGEQFF. DNA for the CDR3: TGTGCCAGCACCGATAGCGGGATGGGTGAGCAGTTCTTC. The full variable domain, completed using reference TRBV5-6 and TRBJ2-1, is DAGVTQSPTHLIKTRGQQVTLRCSPKSGHDTVSWYQQALGQGPQFIFQYYEEEERQRGNFPDRFSGHQFPNYSSELNVNALLLGDSALYLCASTDSGMGEQFFGPGTRLTVL.

The chain uses TRBV4-3 and TRBJ1-2, with TRBD1 identical over 9 bases. Germline values: CDR1 LGHNA, CDR2 YSLEER. The CDR3 totals 15 residues. Losses at the gene ends were 0 bases for V and 11 bases for J; bases not matched to a gene: 10. For the CDR3, the DNA is TGCGCCAGCAGCCAAGAAATCGGGACAGGGACTCAGTACACCTTC. It translates to CASSQEIGTGTQYTF.

This chain connects TRBV30 to TRBJ1-1, with TRBD1 as a possible D gene (5 bases). There are 13 residues in the CDR3. The germline CDR1 and CDR2 sequences are GTSNPN and SVGIG (reference sequence). V lost 1 base and J lost 0, with 6 bases in between. The CDR3 spells CAWSGDLNTEAFF. In nucleotides, the CDR3 is TGTGCCTGGAGTGGGGACTTGAACACTGAAGCTTTCTTT.

The chain carries TRBV2 and TRBJ2-7; 12 nucleotides align to TRBD1. The germline V gene has CDR1 SNHLY and CDR2 FYNNEI. Trimming removed 9 bases from V and 4 bases from J; junction bases left unmatched: 7. The CDR3 runs 14 residues. The CDR3 region is CASCRDRGRYEQYF. CDR3 nucleotide sequence: TGTGCCAGTTGTCGGGACAGGGGGCGTTACGAGCAGTACTTC.

This clone was seen a few times. The chain joins TRBV28 to TRBJ1-2; 8 nucleotides line up with TRBD1. CDR1 MDHEN and CDR2 SYDVKM come from the germline V gene. The CDR3 contains 14 residues. V shed 2 bases, J shed 7 bases, and the junction held 6 bases outside the gene matches. The CDR3: CASSLQGANGGYTF. The DNA for the CDR3 is TGTGCCAGCAGTTTACAGGGGGCCAACGGTGGCTACACCTTC.

This clone was seen more than once but under ten times. CDR3 in amino acids: CAISELGGGWTGPAAGYTF. The CDR3 DNA reads TGTGCCATCAGTGAGCTTGGAGGGGGGTGGACAGGGCCTGCGGCTGGCTACACCTTC. The gene calls are TRBV10-3 and TRBJ1-2, with TRBD1 identical over 8 bases. The junction had 21 bases not matched to a gene; V was cut back by 2 bases and J by 7 bases. CDR3 length: 19 amino acids. Germline CDR1 ENHRY, CDR2 SYGVKD.

J is TRBJ2-7 and V is TRBV18; 7 bases are a match to TRBD1. This CDR3 comprises 14 residues. V lost 1 base, J lost 2 bases, and 2 bases stayed unmatched. Germline CDR1 is KGHSH and CDR2 is LQKENI. The CDR3 bases are TGTGCCAGCTCACCACGGACAGGAACCTACGAGCAGTACTTC. Translation: CASSPRTGTYEQYF.

This clone came up a few times. The CDR3 spells CASSQGLAGNNEQFF. DNA of the CDR3: TGCGCCAGCAGCCAAGGACTAGCGGGGAACAATGAGCAGTTCTTC. The rearrangement joins TRBV4-3 to TRBJ2-1; 11 bases are shared with TRBD2. The V segment lost 1 base and the J segment 5 bases; nucleotides outside the gene matches: 1. CDR3 length: 15 residues. Germline CDR1 reads LGHNA; CDR2 reads YSLEER.

CDR3 DNA: TGTGCCGCGGGACCGGGGGGGGCGGATCAGCCCCAGCATTTT. This gives the protein CAAGPGGADQPQHF. The rearrangement links TRBV10-3 to TRBJ1-5; possible D gene TRBD1, 6 bases. The V and J ends lost 11 bases and 5 bases respectively, with 19 bases between them. The CDR3 totals 14 residues. CDR1 and CDR2 (germline): ENHRY, SYGVKD.

V usage is TRBV9 and J usage is TRBJ2-3; 9 bases line up with TRBD2. The germline V gene has CDR1 SGDLS and CDR2 YYNGEE. V shed 6 bases, J shed 2 bases, and the junction held 4 bases outside the gene matches. This CDR3 is 14 amino acids long. CDR3 sequence: CASIPSGNTDTQYF. In DNA, the CDR3 is TGTGCCAGCATTCCTAGCGGGAACACAGATACGCAGTATTTT.

The chain carries TRBV19 and TRBJ1-3, with D possibly TRBD1 on 5 matching bases. V was clipped by 5 bases and J by 0 bases, with 23 bases between them. The germline gives CDR1 LNHDA, CDR2 SQIVND (reference sequence). The CDR3 is 19 amino acids. CDR3 amino acids: CASSDPYPDTGGSGNTIYF. In DNA form, the CDR3 reads TGTGCCAGTAGTGACCCTTATCCCGATACAGGCGGCTCTGGAAACACCATATATTTT.

The CDR3 region has the DNA TGTGCCAGCAGCTCGAGGACAGGGGCCCGAAACACTGAAGCTTTCTTT. Protein product: CASSSRTGARNTEAFF. The V and J genes are TRBV7-2 and TRBJ1-1; 9 bases align to TRBD1. In germline, CDR1 is SGHTA, CDR2 FQGNSA. This CDR3 contains 16 residues. J was trimmed by 2 bases and V by 4 bases; bases with no gene match: 8.

This chain links TRBV6-1 with TRBJ2-3; maybe TRBD1 (6 bases). Trimming pared 6 bases from V and 2 bases from J, leaving 12 bases between. Germline V gene sequence: CDR1 MNHNS, CDR2 SASEGT. The CDR3 totals 14 residues. The CDR3 region is CASSRTAYTDTQYF. CDR3 nucleotide sequence: TGTGCCAGCAGCAGGACAGCCTACACAGATACGCAGTATTTT.

The J gene is TRBJ2-7, the V gene TRBV7-8, with 12 bases that match TRBD2. V shed 2 bases and J 3 bases; nucleotides not matched to a gene: 8. Germline V lookup: CDR1 SGHVS, CDR2 FQNEAQ. The CDR3 has 17 amino acids. The CDR3 nucleotides read TGTGCCAGCAGCTTACGGTGGGTGACTAGCGGGAGCTACGAGCAGTACTTC. Translation: CASSLRWVTSGSYEQYF.

The chain couples TRBV7-3 to TRBJ1-1; D gene ambiguous. CDR1 is SGHTA, CDR2 FQGTGA, per germline. Trimming cost V 2 bases and J 5 bases, with 15 bases left between them. The CDR3 loop spans 15 amino acids. The CDR3 DNA reads as TGTGCCAGCAGCTTAGAAGGAGGGAGTGTAACTGAAGCTTTCTTT. This codes for CASSLEGGSVTEAFF.

This sequence joins TRBV6-6 and TRBJ2-5; TRBD2 agrees at 8 bases. The J segment lost 3 bases and the V segment lost 6 bases, leaving 3 bases of the junction unmatched. The germline CDR1 and CDR2 sequences are MNHNY and SVGAGI (reference sequence). The CDR3 runs 13 residues. CDR3 in DNA: TGTGCCAGCAGCCGGGGGGGCGAAGAGACCCAGTACTTC. It codes for CASSRGGEETQYF.

The rearrangement joins TRBV6-6 to TRBJ1-3; D gene ambiguous. This CDR3 is 15 amino acids long. Deletions cut 2 bases from V and 4 bases from J, with 12 bases between. Per germline, CDR1 MNHNY and CDR2 SVGAGI (reference sequence). DNA for the CDR3: TGTGCCAGCAGTTACGAGGAGCAGACGGGAAACACCATATATTTT. Protein sequence: CASSYEEQTGNTIYF.